This T cell receptor (beta chain) was identified during a study of blood T cell repertoires in COVID-19. Study background: The study drew acute and convalescent COVID-19 samples from the United States, Italy and Spain. Sources were T cells, B-cell-depleted T cells, or PBMCs; the material itself was cDNA or gDNA.

The CDR3 is made up of 11 amino acids. The germline CDR1 and CDR2 sequences are GTSNPN and SVGIG (reference sequence). With 4 bases removed from V and 5 bases from J, the gap between germline ends came to 7 bases. Methods used by the authors: Using reference gene primer amplification, nucleated cell counts were estimated. Repertoires were generated with immunoSEQ multiplex PCR, while TCRdb's copy carries only in-frame clones and drops some. V and J calls and clone size are copied from that table; D and trimming were computed from the DNA. The sample has about 160,000 clones, 75% to 90% seen once. Two consecutive negative NP/OP PCR tests, clearance, or resolved symptoms defined Cohort 3 recovery.

This receptor was identified in a woman in her fifties or sixties who had recovered from COVID-19. This chain connects TRBV30 to TRBJ2-3; D is perhaps TRBD2 (5 bases). Sequenced sample: PBMCs or T cells enriched from blood (not recorded which). The CDR3 spells CAWTRGDTQYF. In nucleotides, the CDR3 is TGTGCCTGGACCCGGGGAGATACGCAGTATTTT. The full variable domain, completed using reference TRBV30 and TRBJ2-3, is SQTIHQWPATLVQPVGSPLSLECTVEGTSNPNLYWYRQAAGRGLQLLFYSVGIGQISSEVPQNLSASRPQDRQFILSSKKLLLSDSGFYLCAWTRGDTQYFGPGTRLTVL.